Each of the 23 T cell receptor beta chains below was sequenced from the same sample in a study of blood T cell repertoires in COVID-19. TCRdb's table, derived via immunoSEQ multiplex PCR, lists solely in-frame clones and lacks some. Of about 48,000 clones listed, 90% are singletons. The specimen sequenced was peripheral blood. The receptors originated from a man in his 70s with acute or convalescent COVID-19.

This chain joins TRBV15 and TRBJ2-5; 10 nucleotides agree with TRBD2. CDR3 length: 20 residues. The germline gives CDR1 LNHNV, CDR2 YYDKDF (reference sequence). The V and J ends lost 0 bases and 2 bases, in that order; junction bases with no gene match: 15. Here the CDR3 DNA reads TGTGCCACCAGCAGAGATGGGGAGCTAGCGGGGGTCTTCGGGCAAGAGACCCAGTACTTC. Translation: CATSRDGELAGVFGQETQYF.

The chain has TRBV6-1 and TRBJ1-4, with D perhaps TRBD1 (5 bases). The CDR3 runs 14 residues. Looked up from germline, CDR1 is MNHNS and CDR2 is SASEGT. Trimming took 3 bases from V and 7 from J, leaving 12 bases between them. CDR3: CASSEGGLGEKLFF. The CDR3 nucleotides read TGTGCCAGCAGTGAGGGGGGACTTGGTGAAAAACTGTTTTTT.

The gene calls are TRBV5-4 and TRBJ2-1, with 10 bases that match TRBD2. Germline trimming cut 4 bases from V and 4 bases from J; bases unmatched to any gene: 5. This CDR3 spans 15 amino acids. Germline V lookup: CDR1 SGHNT, CDR2 YYREEE (reference sequence). CDR3 bases: TGTGCCAGCAGCCGAAGCGGGGGGGCGTACAATGAGCAGTTCTTC. Translating gives CASSRSGGAYNEQFF.

This clone was counted a single time. The chain links TRBV7-9 to TRBJ2-2; possibly TRBD1 for D (6 bases). The CDR3 totals 15 residues. The germline gives CDR1 SEHNR, CDR2 FQNEAQ (reference sequence). Trimming took off 2 bases at V and 4 bases at J, with 11 bases between the two ends. In nucleotides, the CDR3 is TGTGCCAGCAGCTTACTTGGGGGCGGCACCGGGGAGCTGTTTTTT. Translation gives CASSLLGGGTGELFF.

CDR3 in amino acids: CASSLGAVYGYTF. The CDR3 DNA reads TGTGCCAGCAGTTTAGGGGCAGTATATGGCTACACCTTC. V gene TRBV28 combines with J gene TRBJ1-2, with D perhaps TRBD1 (5 bases). The CDR3 is made up of 13 amino acids. Germline CDR1 is MDHEN and CDR2 is SYDVKM. V was cut by 2 bases and J by 5 bases, with 9 bases left in between.

The chain is built from TRBV4-2 and TRBJ2-5; 8 nucleotides match TRBD2. V dropped 3 bases and J dropped 5; count of bases not matched to a gene: 8. Germline V gene sequence: CDR1 LGHNA, CDR2 YNFKEQ. This CDR3 has 15 amino acids. The CDR3 DNA reads as TGTGCCAGCAGCCACCCCGGGACTAGTTTGGAGACCCAGTACTTC. Translating it yields CASSHPGTSLETQYF.

The J gene is TRBJ1-2, the V gene TRBV28, with a weak D call TRBD1 (5 bases). The length of the CDR3 is 16 residues. V lost 4 bases and J lost 1, with 16 bases in between. Germline V gene sequence: CDR1 MDHEN, CDR2 SYDVKM. This CDR3 reads CASSSNPIRVNYGYTF. The CDR3 coding sequence is TGTGCCAGCAGTTCCAACCCCATCAGGGTTAACTATGGCTACACCTTC.

This clone has only one observation. The chain recombines TRBV18 with TRBJ2-5, with D maybe TRBD1 (6 bases). This CDR3 spans 15 amino acids. Trimming took 3 bases from V and 4 from J, leaving 15 bases between them. CDR1 is KGHSH and CDR2 is LQKENI in the germline V gene. CDR3 sequence (DNA): TGTGCCAGCTCACCGTCGCCAGGGGCTGGAGAGACCCAGTACTTC. Its translation is CASSPSPGAGETQYF.

The genes are TRBV7-2 and TRBJ2-7; D is unclear. Trimming removed 2 bases from V and 2 bases from J, with 16 bases in between. This CDR3 spans 16 amino acids. Per germline, CDR1 SGHTA and CDR2 FQGNSA. The CDR3 here is CASSLSEVIRTYEQYF. As DNA, the CDR3 is TGTGCCAGCAGCTTAAGTGAGGTAATACGTACCTACGAGCAGTACTTC.

The chain has TRBV28 and TRBJ2-3, with TRBD2 matching 12 bases. This CDR3 is 15 amino acids long. CDR1 MDHEN and CDR2 SYDVKM come from the germline V gene. With 4 bases clipped from V and 9 bases from J, the junction kept 8 bases outside the gene matches. The CDR3 nucleotides are TGTGCCAGCAGTTCCGGACTAGCGGGGAGAGAGACGCAGTATTTT. Translated: CASSSGLAGRETQYF.

The gene calls are TRBV7-3 and TRBJ1-2, with TRBD1 identical over 10 bases. CDR1 is SGHTA, CDR2 FQGTGA, per germline. Germline trimming cut 5 bases from V and 3 bases from J; bases unmatched to any gene: 6. CDR3 length: 15 residues. The CDR3, as DNA: TGTGCCAGCAGCGCTGACAGGGGGCGAGACTATGGCTACACCTTC. This encodes CASSADRGRDYGYTF.

The V gene is TRBV19, the J gene TRBJ1-6, with 7 bases that match TRBD1. CDR3 length: 16 residues. Germline V gene lookup returns CDR1 LNHDA and CDR2 SQIVND (reference sequence). Unmatched junction bases numbered 12, after V lost 7 bases and J lost 6 bases. The CDR3 here is CASNPTGMGRNSPLHF. The CDR3 region has the DNA TGTGCCAGTAACCCGACAGGGATGGGGCGTAATTCACCCCTCCACTTT.

This chain joins TRBV28 and TRBJ2-7, with D possibly matching TRBD2 (5 bases). Trimming left V 7 bases short and J 0 bases short, with 13 bases between. The CDR3 consists of 14 residues. Germline CDR1 and CDR2: MDHEN and SYDVKM. The CDR3 reads CASTPGGLSYEQYF. The CDR3 DNA follows: TGTGCCAGCACCCCAGGAGGTCTCTCCTACGAGCAGTACTTC.

V and J are TRBV4-3 and TRBJ2-7; a weak D match, TRBD1 (5 bases). Trimming shortened V by 0 bases and J by 0 bases, and 6 bases separated the two germline ends. Germline lookup yields CDR1 LGHNA and CDR2 YSLEER. The CDR3 covers 14 residues. The CDR3 sequence: CASSQDRASYEQYF. CDR3 DNA: TGCGCCAGCAGCCAAGACAGGGCCTCCTACGAGCAGTACTTC.

This sequence joins TRBV7-3 and TRBJ1-3; maybe TRBD1 (5 bases). This CDR3 comprises 14 residues. The V end lost 4 bases, the J end lost 4 bases, and 11 bases lay between the germline ends. The germline gives CDR1 SGHTA, CDR2 FQGTGA. The CDR3 region is CASSSTGYGNTIYF. CDR3 nucleotide sequence: TGTGCCAGCAGCTCTACAGGATACGGAAACACCATATATTTT.

V gene TRBV5-1 combines with J gene TRBJ2-7; D unclear. Germline CDR1 SGHRS, CDR2 YFSETQ. With 4 bases removed from V and 3 bases from J, the gap between germline ends came to 14 bases. The CDR3 has 14 residues. CDR3: CASSQTGSFYEQYF. CDR3 nucleotides: TGCGCCAGCAGCCAAACCGGGTCCTTCTACGAGCAGTACTTC.

The rearrangement links TRBV29-1 to TRBJ1-2; D is perhaps TRBD1 (6 bases). Per germline, CDR1 SQVTM and CDR2 ANQGSEA. The CDR3 spans 13 residues. Trimming took 2 bases from V and 5 from J, leaving 12 bases between them. The CDR3 DNA reads TGCAGCGTTGAATCAGGGGTAGGGTATGGCTACACCTTC. Its protein product is CSVESGVGYGYTF.

The chain carries TRBV6-4 and TRBJ2-1; D might be TRBD1 (6 bases). The V gene's germline CDR1 is MRHNA and CDR2 SNTAGT. This CDR3 is 13 amino acids long. Trimming shortened V by 5 bases and J by 10 bases, and 15 bases separated the two germline ends. The CDR3 bases are TGTGCCAGCAGTCTCACCCAAGGGACAGAGCAGTTCTTC. This translates into CASSLTQGTEQFF.

This clone was seen a few times. The genes are TRBV2 and TRBJ1-2; no clear D gene. The V gene lost 5 bases and the J gene lost 1 base, with 8 bases spanning the gap. CDR3 length: 13 residues. CDR1 and CDR2 (germline): SNHLY, FYNNEI. The CDR3 protein is CASSPQVNYGYTF. Here the CDR3 DNA reads TGTGCCAGCAGTCCCCAGGTTAACTATGGCTACACCTTC.

The V and J genes are TRBV10-3 and TRBJ2-7; 8 bases line up with TRBD2. The CDR3 is 16 residues long. Germline V gives CDR1 ENHRY, CDR2 SYGVKD. J gave up 5 bases and V 4 bases, and 13 bases lay outside the gene matches. The CDR3 nucleotides are TGTGCCATCAGTGTATCTGGCGGGGGGACCCAAGACGAGCAGTACTTC. Translation: CAISVSGGGTQDEQYF.

This clone was detected only once. The chain uses TRBV5-4 and TRBJ2-3; TRBD2 aligns across 8 bases. Germline lookup yields CDR1 SGHNT and CDR2 YYREEE (reference sequence). The CDR3 spans 15 residues. The V gene end was trimmed by 5 bases and the J gene end by 1 base; junction bases not matched to a gene: 6. The CDR3 DNA reads TGTGCCAGCAGTTACAAGACTAGCGGCACAGATACGCAGTATTTT. Translation: CASSYKTSGTDTQYF.

The rearrangement links TRBV19 to TRBJ1-2; TRBD1 matches 7 bases. This CDR3 is 12 amino acids long. CDR1 LNHDA and CDR2 SQIVND come from the germline V gene (reference sequence). V was pared by 4 bases and J by 8 bases, with 4 bases of the junction left unmatched. The chain's CDR3 is CASSTGQSGYTF. CDR3 nucleotide sequence: TGTGCCAGTAGTACGGGACAGTCAGGCTACACCTTC. Together with reference TRBV19 and TRBJ1-2, the CDR3 gives the full variable domain: DGGITQSPKYLFRKEGQNVTLSCEQNLNHDAMYWYRQDPGQGLRLIYYSQIVNDFQKGDIAEGYSVSREKKESFPLTVTSAQKNPTAFYLCASSTGQSGYTFGSGTRLTVV.

CDR3 in amino acids: CASSLLGQGGTGELFF. The CDR3, as DNA: TGTGCCAGCAGCTTATTAGGCCAGGGCGGCACCGGGGAGCTGTTTTTT. The V call is TRBV11-1, the J call TRBJ2-2; D possibly corresponds to TRBD1 (5 bases). V dropped 2 bases and J dropped 4 bases, with 14 bases sitting between them. This CDR3 region has 16 residues. The germline gives CDR1 SGHAT, CDR2 FQDESV (reference sequence).